This T cell receptor beta chain is from a study of T cells in Graves' hyperthyroidism and ophthalmopathy. This clonotype was found many times. What was amplified from RNA transcripts were TCR beta CDR3 regions. A first-round RT-PCR of the TCR CDR3 used the HTBI primer set. Using its own MiXCR run on the multiplex PCR reads, TCRdb lists one record per CDR3 protein. The profile shows 450,000 to 650,000 distinct CDR3 sequences, 11% to 15% of them singletons. The study left out patients who had uncontrolled infection, other autoimmune disease, pregnancy or lactation. PBMCs were obtained from roughly 10 ml fresh peripheral blood. The CDR3 covers 14 residues. Germline assignment: CDR1 SGHTA and CDR2 FQGTGA. The V end lost 8 bases, the J end lost 1 base, and 14 bases lay between the germline ends.

V usage is TRBV7-3 and J usage is TRBJ1-1; D is possibly TRBD1 (5 bases). Sequenced sample: blood. This clonotype was obtained from a woman under 30 with Graves' ophthalmopathy. CDR3 protein: CASAPGRTNTEAFF. The CDR3 region has the DNA TGTGCCAGCGCTCCGGGACGAACGAACACTGAAGCTTTCTTT.